The entry below describes one T cell receptor beta chain. Seattle researchers signed up patients amid active infection and tracked them longitudinally. This sample stems from a study of blood T cell repertoires in COVID-19. Study as a whole: Sources were T cells, B-cell-depleted T cells, or PBMCs; the material itself was cDNA or gDNA.

Original handling: Reference gene primers were amplified, and this amplification served to estimate nucleated cell counts. Produced via immunoSEQ multiplex PCR; TCRdb's table is partial and in-frame only. D and trimming come from the DNA, and the V and J calls and clone size come from that table. Of 290,000 or so clones in the sample, just over 90% were seen once. This CDR3 spans 14 amino acids. Per germline, CDR1 KGHSH and CDR2 LQKENI. Trimming removed 2 bases at V and 5 bases at J, with 10 bases between. The chain uses TRBV18 and TRBJ2-1, with a tentative D call TRBD2 (6 bases). The receptor was isolated from a woman aged 25 to 39 with COVID-19, enrolled during active disease. What was sequenced was peripheral blood. CDR3 in amino acids: CASSPAGRNNEQFF. The DNA for the CDR3 is TGTGCCAGCTCACCAGCGGGACGGAACAATGAGCAGTTCTTC.